Presented here are 22 T cell receptor beta chains from one specimen sequenced in a study of T-cell memory formation after mild COVID-19. TCRdb processed the 5' RACE reads anew with MiXCR; each CDR3 protein has one entry. The sample has approximately 260,000 distinct CDR3 sequences, about 16% seen once. Specimen: PBMCs or a T cell subset sorted from them (not recorded which). Receptors were obtained from a man aged 18 to 30 who had mild COVID-19 (a few samples of this study predate the infection). Cell type and time point are not known.

The chain is built from TRBV4-1 and TRBJ1-2, with 7 bases that match TRBD1. V lost 0 bases and J lost 7; bases outside the gene matches: 8. There are 15 residues in the CDR3. From germline, CDR1 is MGHRA and CDR2 YSYEKL. The CDR3 nucleotides are TGCGCCAGCAGCCAAGAGAGCAGGGGGAGAGGTGGCTACACCTTC. Residues: CASSQESRGRGGYTF.

This clonotype was found many times. The V gene is TRBV29-1, the J gene TRBJ1-6; D might be TRBD1 (5 bases). Germline CDR1 SQVTM, CDR2 ANQGSEA. The V and J ends lost 6 bases and 7 bases respectively, with 13 bases between them. The CDR3 loop spans 13 amino acids. CDR3 amino acids: CSVGDASNSPLHF. The CDR3 DNA follows: TGCAGCGTAGGGGACGCAAGCAATTCACCCCTCCACTTT.

The chain uses TRBV7-8 and TRBJ2-2; TRBD1 matches 7 bases. With V trimmed by 8 bases and J by 1 base, 13 bases remained unmatched. CDR1 is SGHVS, CDR2 FQNEAQ, per germline. This CDR3 is 17 amino acids long. DNA of the CDR3: TGTGCCAGCCTCTTACCCCAAAGGACAGGGAACACCGGGGAGCTGTTTTTT. It codes for CASLLPQRTGNTGELFF.

Only a few counts were recorded for this clonotype. The V gene is TRBV3-1, the J gene TRBJ2-7; 9 bases match TRBD2. The CDR3 totals 16 residues. In germline, CDR1 is LGHDT, CDR2 YNNKEL (reference sequence). V shed 1 base, J shed 0 bases, and the junction held 4 bases outside the gene matches. The CDR3 region has the DNA TGTGCCAGCAGCCAAGGGCTAGCGGGACTCTCCTACGAGCAGTACTTC. This translates into CASSQGLAGLSYEQYF.

This clonotype showed up just a few times. The gene calls are TRBV20-1 and TRBJ2-3; the match to TRBD2 covers 11 bases. The CDR3 is made up of 12 amino acids. Germline-derived CDR1 and CDR2 are DFQATT and SNEGSKA (reference sequence). J was trimmed by 9 bases and V by 2 bases; bases with no gene match: 1. In nucleotides, the CDR3 is TGCAGTGCTAGAACTAGCGGGGGCACGCAGTATTTT. Its translation: CSARTSGGTQYF.

This clonotype was detected only a few times. J is TRBJ2-5 and V is TRBV9; 9 bases match TRBD1. Germline loops: CDR1 SGDLS, CDR2 YYNGEE. The CDR3 runs to 20 residues. V was pared by 0 bases and J by 0 bases, with 15 bases of the junction left unmatched. For the CDR3, the DNA is TGTGCCAGCAGCGTAGCTGAGGACAGGGGACCCATCGTGTACCAAGAGACCCAGTACTTC. Translated, it gives CASSVAEDRGPIVYQETQYF.

This clonotype came up many times. The rearrangement uses TRBV20-1 and TRBJ1-6; unclear D gene. V dropped 4 bases and J dropped 10 bases, with 17 bases sitting between them. The CDR3 covers 14 residues. Germline V lookup: CDR1 DFQATT, CDR2 SNEGSKA (reference sequence). Here the CDR3 reads CSANVERRGSPLHF. Written as DNA, the CDR3 is TGCAGTGCTAATGTTGAGCGCCGAGGATCACCCCTCCACTTT.

The chain combines TRBV7-9 with TRBJ1-4; 8 bases are a match to TRBD1. With V trimmed by 3 bases and J by 8 bases, 8 bases remained unmatched. The CDR3 runs 15 residues. CDR1 is SEHNR and CDR2 is FQNEAQ in the germline V gene (reference sequence). CDR3 nucleotide sequence: TGTGCCAGCAGCTTGATGGGACAGGTCGAGGAAAAACTGTTTTTT. This codes for CASSLMGQVEEKLFF.

CDR3 region: CASSYVGGSYNSPLHF. DNA of the CDR3: TGTGCCAGCAGTTACGTCGGCGGCTCCTATAATTCACCCCTCCACTTT. The V gene is TRBV6-5, the J gene TRBJ1-6; D not certain. The ends were cut back, 2 bases at V and 0 bases at J, with 8 bases in the middle. CDR3 length equals 16 residues. Germline loops: CDR1 MNHEY, CDR2 SVGAGI.

This clonotype has more than one count but fewer than ten. The rearrangement uses TRBV6-2 or TRBV6-3 and TRBJ2-2; TRBD1 aligns across 9 bases. The J segment lost 5 bases and the V segment lost 5 bases, leaving 3 bases of the junction unmatched. Germline V gene data show CDR1 as MNHEY and CDR2 as SVGEGT. The CDR3 runs to 14 residues. The CDR3 region has the DNA TGTGCCAGCAGTAAGGGACAGGGAACCGGGGAGCTGTTTTTT. Translated: CASSKGQGTGELFF.

The rearrangement links TRBV7-2 to TRBJ1-1; D might be TRBD1 (6 bases). The V end was cut by 3 bases, the J end by 3 bases, with 11 bases between. CDR1 and CDR2 (germline): SGHTA, FQGNSA. The CDR3 is 14 residues long. CDR3 in amino acids: CASSFRGGYTEAFF. The CDR3 DNA is TGTGCCAGCAGCTTCCGAGGGGGGTACACTGAAGCTTTCTTT.

CDR3 in amino acids: CASSPSLGKVNYGYTF. In DNA form, the CDR3 reads TGTGCCAGCAGCCCAAGTCTGGGGAAGGTTAACTATGGCTACACCTTC. This chain links TRBV12-3 or TRBV12-4 with TRBJ1-2; no clear D. Trimming removed 6 bases at V and 1 base at J, with 18 bases between. CDR3 size: 16 residues.

The genes are TRBV9 and TRBJ2-1; 11 bases fit TRBD2. Germline V gene lookup returns CDR1 SGDLS and CDR2 YYNGEE. CDR3 size: 20 residues. Trimming cost V 4 bases and J 0 bases; bases outside gene matches: 15. Written as DNA, the CDR3 is TGTGCCAGCAGCCCAGACCTAGCGGGGGGTATCTATAGCTCCTACAATGAGCAGTTCTTC. It translates to CASSPDLAGGIYSSYNEQFF.

In its sample, this clonotype was seen a few times. The chain employs TRBV28 and TRBJ2-3, with D perhaps matching TRBD1 or TRBD2 (6 bases each). The CDR3 totals 15 residues. Trimming took 6 bases from V and 1 from J, leaving 14 bases between them. Germline-derived CDR1 and CDR2 are MDHEN and SYDVKM. CDR3 in DNA: TGTGCCAGCAGCCCAAGGGGGGCCCGCACAGATACGCAGTATTTT. Protein sequence: CASSPRGARTDTQYF. Variable domain in full (rest from reference TRBV28 and TRBJ2-3): DVKVTQSSRYLVKRTGEKVFLECVQDMDHENMFWYRQDPGLGLRLIYFSYDVKMKEKGDIPEGYSVSREKKERFSLILESASTNQTSMYLCASSPRGARTDTQYFGPGTRLTVL.

The chain recombines TRBV12-3 or TRBV12-4 with TRBJ2-3; TRBD2 agrees at 11 bases. J lost 7 bases, V lost 5 bases, and 5 bases had no gene match. The CDR3 length is 14 residues. CDR3 residues: CASSPLAGENTQYF. CDR3 DNA: TGTGCCAGCAGTCCACTAGCGGGGGAAAATACGCAGTATTTT.

This chain uses TRBV5-4 with TRBJ1-2; D remains unclear. This CDR3 region has 13 residues. Deletions cut 1 base from V and 4 bases from J, with 8 bases between. Germline loops: CDR1 SGHNT, CDR2 YYREEE (reference sequence). The chain's CDR3 is CASSLYSAYGYTF. Written as DNA, the CDR3 is TGTGCCAGCAGCTTGTACAGTGCCTATGGCTACACCTTC.

The rearrangement links TRBV4-2 to TRBJ1-1; no clear D. CDR3 size: 15 residues. CDR1 is LGHNA and CDR2 is YNFKEQ in the germline V gene. Deletions cut 1 base from V and 0 bases from J, with 9 bases between. The CDR3 region is CASSQALFLNTEAFF. The CDR3 DNA is TGTGCCAGCAGCCAAGCTCTGTTTTTGAACACTGAAGCTTTCTTT.

This clonotype has at least ten counts. This chain uses TRBV4-2 with TRBJ2-5; D is uncertain. V lost 3 bases to trimming and J lost 5 bases, with 10 bases between them. Per germline, CDR1 LGHNA and CDR2 YNFKEQ. The CDR3 is 13 residues long. The DNA for the CDR3 is TGTGCCAGCAGCCAGAGTGTTGCGGAGACCCAGTACTTC. Translation gives CASSQSVAETQYF.

A few counts support this clonotype. This chain joins TRBV29-1 and TRBJ2-7; either TRBD1 or TRBD2 may fit D (5 bases each). Trimming removed 7 bases at V and 7 bases at J, with 17 bases between. The CDR3 is 12 amino acids. From germline, CDR1 is SQVTM and CDR2 ANQGSEA. The CDR3 sequence is CSAGTASREQYF. The CDR3 nucleotides are TGCAGCGCCGGGACGGCCTCGAGAGAGCAGTACTTC.

This clonotype was observed a few times. The chain links TRBV6-2 or TRBV6-3 to TRBJ2-7, with 8 bases aligning to TRBD2. This CDR3 region has 13 residues. Germline assignment: CDR1 MNHEY and CDR2 SVGEGT. V lost 2 bases, J lost 6 bases, and 3 bases stayed unmatched. CDR3 sequence: CASSYAAGGEQYV. The CDR3 region has the DNA TGTGCCAGCAGTTACGCGGCGGGGGGCGAGCAGTACGTC.

This clonotype was counted a few times. This chain connects TRBV20-1 to TRBJ2-2, with TRBD2 as a possible D gene (5 bases). The CDR3 contains 12 residues. V lost 6 bases, J lost 6 bases, and 11 bases lay in between. CDR1 is DFQATT, CDR2 SNEGSKA, per germline (reference sequence). This CDR3 reads CSAHSGSGELFF. DNA for the CDR3: TGCAGTGCCCACTCGGGGTCCGGGGAGCTGTTTTTT.

The rearrangement joins TRBV20-1 to TRBJ1-2, with D unresolved. This CDR3 has 13 residues. Per germline, CDR1 DFQATT and CDR2 SNEGSKA (reference sequence). Trimming removed 5 bases at V and 4 bases at J, with 14 bases between. Here the CDR3 DNA reads TGCAGTGCTCCTAGTACATGGGGCTATGGCTACACCTTC. Protein product: CSAPSTWGYGYTF.